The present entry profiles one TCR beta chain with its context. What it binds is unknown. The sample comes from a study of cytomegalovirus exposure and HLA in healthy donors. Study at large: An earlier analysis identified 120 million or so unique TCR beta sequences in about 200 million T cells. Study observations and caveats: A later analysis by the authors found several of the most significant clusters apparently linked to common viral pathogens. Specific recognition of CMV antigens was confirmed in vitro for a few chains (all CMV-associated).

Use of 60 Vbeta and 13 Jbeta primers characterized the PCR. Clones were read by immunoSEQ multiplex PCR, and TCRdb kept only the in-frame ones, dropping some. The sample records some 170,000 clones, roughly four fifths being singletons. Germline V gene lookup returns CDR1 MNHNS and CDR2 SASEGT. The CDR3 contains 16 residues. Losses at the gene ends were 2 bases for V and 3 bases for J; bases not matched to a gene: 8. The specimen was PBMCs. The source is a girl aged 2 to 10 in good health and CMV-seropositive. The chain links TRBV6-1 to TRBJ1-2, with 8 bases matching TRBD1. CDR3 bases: TGTGCCAGCAGTGAACTAGGTACGACAGGGGACTATGGCTACACCTTC. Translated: CASSELGTTGDYGYTF.